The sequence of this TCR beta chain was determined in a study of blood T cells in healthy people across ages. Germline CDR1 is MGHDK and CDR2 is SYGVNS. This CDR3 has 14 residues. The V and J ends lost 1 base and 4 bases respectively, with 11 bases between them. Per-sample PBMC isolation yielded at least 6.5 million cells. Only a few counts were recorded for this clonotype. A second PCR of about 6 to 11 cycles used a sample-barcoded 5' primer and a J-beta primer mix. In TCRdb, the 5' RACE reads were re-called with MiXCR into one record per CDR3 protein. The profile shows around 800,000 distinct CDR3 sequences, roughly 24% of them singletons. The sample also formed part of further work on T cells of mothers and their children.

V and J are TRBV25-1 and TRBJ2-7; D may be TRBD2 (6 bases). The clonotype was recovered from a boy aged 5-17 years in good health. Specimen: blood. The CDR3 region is CASSEWGELYEQYF. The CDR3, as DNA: TGTGCCAGCAGTGAATGGGGGGAACTGTACGAGCAGTACTTC.